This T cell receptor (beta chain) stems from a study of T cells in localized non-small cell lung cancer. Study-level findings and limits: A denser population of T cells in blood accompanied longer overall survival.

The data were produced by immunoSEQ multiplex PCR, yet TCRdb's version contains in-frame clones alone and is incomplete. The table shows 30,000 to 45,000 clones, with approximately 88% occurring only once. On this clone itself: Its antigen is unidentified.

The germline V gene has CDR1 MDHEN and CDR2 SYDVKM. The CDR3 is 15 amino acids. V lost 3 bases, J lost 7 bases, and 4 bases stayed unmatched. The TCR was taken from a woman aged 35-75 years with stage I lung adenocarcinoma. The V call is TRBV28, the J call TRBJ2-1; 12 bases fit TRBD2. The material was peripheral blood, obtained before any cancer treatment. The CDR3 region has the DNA TGTGCCAGCAGTTTTAGGCTAGCGGGAGGGAATGAGCAGTTCTTC. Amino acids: CASSFRLAGGNEQFF.